A single sample is the source of the 20 T cell receptor beta chains below, sequenced in a study of blood T cell repertoires in COVID-19. Sequenced by immunoSEQ multiplex PCR; TCRdb stores in-frame clones only, minus some. Among around 400,000 clones listed, over 75% were seen once. Sequenced: peripheral blood. The receptor source for this set is a woman younger than 45 with COVID-19, enrolled during active disease.

V is TRBV19 and J is TRBJ1-4; no firm D call. The germline CDR1 and CDR2 sequences are LNHDA and SQIVND (reference sequence). The CDR3 consists of 9 residues. The CDR3 coding sequence is TGTGCAAGAGGTGAAAAACTGTTTTTT. Its translation: CARGEKLFF.

This clone was detected once. The CDR3 protein is CATSFRQGGGQPQHF. The CDR3 region has the DNA TGTGCCACCAGCTTCCGACAGGGAGGTGGTCAGCCCCAGCATTTT. V and J are TRBV15 and TRBJ1-5; 7 positions agree with TRBD1. CDR3 size: 15 residues. V shed 5 bases and J 6 bases; nucleotides not matched to a gene: 10. Looked up from germline, CDR1 is LNHNV and CDR2 is YYDKDF (reference sequence).

The rearrangement links TRBV5-4 to TRBJ1-1; no clear D. Germline values: CDR1 SGHNT, CDR2 YYREEE (reference sequence). The CDR3 is 15 amino acids. Deletions cut 0 bases from V and 0 bases from J, with 9 bases between. CDR3 bases: TGTGCCAGCAGCTTGGGTTCGCAGTTGAACACTGAAGCTTTCTTT. Translating gives CASSLGSQLNTEAFF.

This clone has a single count. The chain combines TRBV28 with TRBJ1-5; no reliable D call. Germline lookup yields CDR1 MDHEN and CDR2 SYDVKM. The CDR3 has 12 residues. V was clipped by 7 bases and J by 5 bases, with 9 bases between them. CDR3 nucleotides: TGTGCCAGCACCCTTGAGTATCAGCCCCAGCATTTT. This gives the protein CASTLEYQPQHF.

V is TRBV28 and J is TRBJ1-6; 8 bases map to TRBD1. V shed 6 bases and J 11 bases; nucleotides not matched to a gene: 9. CDR1 and CDR2 (germline): MDHEN, SYDVKM. The CDR3 runs to 14 residues. The CDR3 protein is CASSPGQGGPPLHF. CDR3 DNA sequence: TGTGCCAGCAGCCCTGGACAGGGTGGGCCACCCCTCCACTTT. The whole variable domain, remainder taken from reference TRBV28 and TRBJ1-6, is DVKVTQSSRYLVKRTGEKVFLECVQDMDHENMFWYRQDPGLGLRLIYFSYDVKMKEKGDIPEGYSVSREKKERFSLILESASTNQTSMYLCASSPGQGGPPLHFGNGTRLTVT.

The J gene is TRBJ2-7, the V gene TRBV28; no definite D call. Trimming left V 2 bases short and J 0 bases short, with 5 bases between. CDR1 is MDHEN, CDR2 SYDVKM, per germline. The CDR3 length is 13 residues. The CDR3 coding sequence is TGTGCCAGCAGTTTAAGCGACTCCTACGAGCAGTACTTC. Encoded protein: CASSLSDSYEQYF.

This chain uses TRBV5-1 with TRBJ2-5; possible D gene TRBD1, 6 bases. The CDR3 consists of 14 residues. The germline gives CDR1 SGHRS, CDR2 YFSETQ. Between the trimmed V and J ends, which lost 3 bases and 3 bases, there was a span of 12 bases. In nucleotides, the CDR3 is TGCGCCAGCAGCTATCAACAGGGAGAAGAGACCCAGTACTTC. This gives the protein CASSYQQGEETQYF.

Comments on this clone: Distinct nucleotide sequences in the sample also encode this CDR3. The V and J genes are TRBV18 and TRBJ2-7; D possibly corresponds to TRBD2 (6 bases). Germline CDR1 reads KGHSH; CDR2 reads LQKENI. V lost 6 bases to trimming and J lost 1 base, with 13 bases between them. The CDR3 loop spans 14 amino acids. DNA of the CDR3: TGTGCCAGCTCCCGGGGGACTCCATCCTACGAGCAGTACTTC. Protein sequence: CASSRGTPSYEQYF.

On this clone: The CDR3 ends on some other residue instead of the conserved phenylalanine or tryptophan, so this is likely a read error. The limits of the CDR3 on the DNA are not certain, so only TCRdb's listed CDR3 is given. The chain couples TRBV21-1 to TRBJ2-7; TRBD1 is taken as the D call from the table, unchecked against the DNA. TRBV21-1 is noted as a pseudogene. Counting both end residues, the CDR3 totals 10 amino acids. The chain's CDR3 is CASSKGPLSI.

V is TRBV10-3 and J is TRBJ2-4; 10 bases are a match to TRBD1. After removal of 5 bases from V and 6 bases from J, the junction contained 4 bases not matched to a gene. The CDR3 is 14 residues long. The germline gives CDR1 ENHRY, CDR2 SYGVKD. The CDR3 region is CAISPGQGVNIQYF. CDR3 nucleotides: TGTGCCATCAGTCCAGGACAGGGGGTAAACATTCAGTACTTC.

The CDR3 here is CASSDQGVNEKLFF. CDR3 nucleotide sequence: TGTGCCAGCAGTGACCAGGGGGTAAATGAAAAACTGTTTTTT. The chain uses TRBV2 and TRBJ1-4; TRBD1 matches at 7 bases. V lost 3 bases to trimming and J lost 5 bases; unmatched junction nucleotides: 3. CDR3 size: 14 residues. In germline, CDR1 is SNHLY, CDR2 FYNNEI.

The rearrangement links TRBV30 to TRBJ2-7; TRBD2 matches at 12 bases. J lost 3 bases, V lost 5 bases, and 14 bases had no gene match. Germline CDR1 is GTSNPN and CDR2 is SVGIG (reference sequence). The CDR3 spans 17 residues. CDR3 bases: TGTGCCTGGCGGGGACGGCTAGCGGGAGGGCCTTTCTACGAGCAGTACTTC. As protein: CAWRGRLAGGPFYEQYF.

The chain carries TRBV5-1 and TRBJ2-2; D remains ambiguous. V dropped 3 bases and J dropped 3 bases, with 3 bases sitting between them. This CDR3 region has 12 residues. Germline V gene data show CDR1 as SGHRS and CDR2 as YFSETQ. CDR3: CASSSHTGELFF. The CDR3 bases are TGCGCCAGCAGCTCTCACACCGGGGAGCTGTTTTTT.

V gene TRBV29-1 combines with J gene TRBJ2-2; tentative D call: TRBD2 (5 bases). V was cut by 1 base and J by 6 bases, with 15 bases left in between. The CDR3 sequence is 15 residues long. The germline V gene encodes CDR1 SQVTM and CDR2 ANQGSEA. The CDR3 DNA sequence: TGCAGCGTTGAAGGGCTAGCCGCTAACCCCGGGGAGCTGTTTTTT. Protein: CSVEGLAANPGELFF.

This chain connects TRBV3-1 (or the pseudogene TRBV3-2) to TRBJ2-7; 7 nucleotides agree with TRBD1. J gave up 0 bases and V 4 bases, and 9 bases lay outside the gene matches. This CDR3 contains 16 residues. CDR1 and CDR2 from the germline V gene are LGHDT and YNNKEL (reference sequence). DNA of the CDR3: TGTGCCAGCAGCCCCTCCAGAGGGGGCTACTCCTACGAGCAGTACTTC. Translating it yields CASSPSRGGYSYEQYF.

The V and J genes are TRBV5-1 and TRBJ1-6, with D unclear. This CDR3 is 14 amino acids long. CDR1 is SGHRS, CDR2 YFSETQ, per germline. V was trimmed by 4 bases and J by 10 bases, leaving 15 bases between them. The CDR3 sequence is CASSLESRGSPLHF. DNA of the CDR3: TGCGCCAGCAGCCTTGAGAGCCGCGGGTCACCCCTCCACTTT.

Written as DNA, the CDR3 is TGTGCCAGCAGTTTTTTTTTAAGAGGCGGGAACACTGAAGCTTTCTTT. Encoded protein: CASSFFLRGGNTEAFF. The V call is TRBV13, the J call TRBJ1-1; D gene uncertain. The CDR3 extends over 16 amino acids. V was trimmed by 6 bases and J by 1 base, leaving 18 bases between them. Germline V gives CDR1 PRHDT, CDR2 FYEKMQ (reference sequence).

The rearrangement uses TRBV27 and TRBJ2-1, with TRBD1 identical over 7 bases. The CDR3 has 14 amino acids. Germline CDR1 is MNHEY and CDR2 is SMNVEV (reference sequence). V dropped 4 bases and J dropped 11; count of bases not matched to a gene: 11. The CDR3 region has the DNA TGTGCCAGCAGTTGGGCCCCATCGACAGGGAAGCAGTTCTTC. Encoded protein: CASSWAPSTGKQFF.

The chain joins TRBV5-4 to TRBJ2-5, with a weak D call TRBD1 (6 bases). Germline loops: CDR1 SGHNT, CDR2 YYREEE (reference sequence). V was trimmed by 4 bases and J by 2 bases, leaving 18 bases between them. The length of the CDR3 is 16 residues. The CDR3 nucleotides are TGTGCCAGCAGCAGCGCTAAAGGGGGTAGGCAAGAGACCCAGTACTTC. It translates to CASSSAKGGRQETQYF.

The chain combines TRBV2 with TRBJ2-1, with 13 nucleotides matching TRBD2. CDR3 length: 13 amino acids. From germline, CDR1 is SNHLY and CDR2 FYNNEI. Losses at the gene ends were 9 bases for V and 10 bases for J; bases not matched to a gene: 6. The CDR3 spells CASWTSGRKEQFF. Here the CDR3 DNA reads TGTGCCAGTTGGACTAGCGGGAGAAAAGAGCAGTTCTTC.